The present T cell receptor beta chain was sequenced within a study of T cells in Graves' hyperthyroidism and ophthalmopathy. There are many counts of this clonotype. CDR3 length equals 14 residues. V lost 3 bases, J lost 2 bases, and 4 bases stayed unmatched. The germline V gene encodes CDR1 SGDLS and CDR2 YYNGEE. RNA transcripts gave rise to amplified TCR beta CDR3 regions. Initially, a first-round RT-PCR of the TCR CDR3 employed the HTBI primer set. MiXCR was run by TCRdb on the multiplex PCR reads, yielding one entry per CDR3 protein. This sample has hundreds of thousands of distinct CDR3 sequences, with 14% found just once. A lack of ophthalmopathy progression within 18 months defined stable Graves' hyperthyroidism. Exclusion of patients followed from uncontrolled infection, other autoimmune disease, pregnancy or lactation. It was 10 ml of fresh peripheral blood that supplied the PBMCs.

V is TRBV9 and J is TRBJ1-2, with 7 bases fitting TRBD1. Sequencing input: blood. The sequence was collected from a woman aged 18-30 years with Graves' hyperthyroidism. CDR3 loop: CASSEGAGNYGYTF. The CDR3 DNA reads TGTGCCAGCAGCGAGGGGGCCGGCAACTATGGCTACACCTTC.